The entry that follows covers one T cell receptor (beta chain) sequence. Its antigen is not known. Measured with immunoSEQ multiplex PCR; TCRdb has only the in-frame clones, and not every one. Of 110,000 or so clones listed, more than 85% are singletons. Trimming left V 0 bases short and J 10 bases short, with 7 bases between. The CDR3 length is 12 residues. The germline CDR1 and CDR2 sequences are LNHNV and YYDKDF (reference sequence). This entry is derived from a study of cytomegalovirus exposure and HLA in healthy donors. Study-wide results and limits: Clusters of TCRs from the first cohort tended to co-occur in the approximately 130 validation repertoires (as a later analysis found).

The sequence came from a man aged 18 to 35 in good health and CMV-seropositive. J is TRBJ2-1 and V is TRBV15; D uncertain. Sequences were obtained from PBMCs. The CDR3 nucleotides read TGTGCCACCAGCAGAGAGCCACAGGAGCAGTTCTTC. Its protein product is CATSREPQEQFF.